A single T cell receptor (beta chain) is shown here with its context. Its target is unknown. The data originate from a study of cytomegalovirus exposure and HLA in healthy donors. Study-wide points: Several top significant clusters appeared, in a later analysis, to be linked to common viral pathogens.

CDR1 and CDR2 from the germline V gene are SGHRS and YFSETQ. The CDR3 consists of 17 residues. V shed 0 bases and J 3 bases; nucleotides not matched to a gene: 2. PCR primers comprised 60 Vbeta and 13 Jbeta primers. Assay: immunoSEQ multiplex PCR; the TCRdb copy retains only in-frame clones and omits some. In total, the table holds about 88,000 clones. The sequenced material came from PBMCs. The genes are TRBV5-1 and TRBJ2-6; 11 bases match TRBD1. The clonotype comes from a girl aged 10-17 years in good health and CMV-seropositive. DNA for the CDR3: TGCGCCAGCAGCTTGGAGGGACAGGGGGTTGGGGCCAACGTCCTGACTTTC. The encoded protein is CASSLEGQGVGANVLTF.